This T cell receptor (beta chain) was documented in a study of T cell repertoires in cytomegalovirus infection. Findings and caveats of the study: HLA-C-restricted CMV-specific TCR beta clonotypes prevailed in the ex vivo response.

As regards this clonotype: The antigen is not known.

TCRdb ran MiXCR on the reads and lists one entry per CDR3 protein. The sample shows 450,000 to 600,000 distinct CDR3 sequences, about 42% of them seen only once. Germline V gene lookup returns CDR1 MNHEY and CDR2 SVGAGI. The V gene end was trimmed by 3 bases and the J gene end by 2 bases; junction bases not matched to a gene: 5. CDR3 length: 15 amino acids. This chain joins TRBV6-5 and TRBJ2-7, with TRBD2 identical over 9 bases. The sequenced sample was cultured PBMCs, obtained from culture after CMV antigen stimulation. The receptor was isolated from a human donor in good health (CMV status not recorded). Some clones in this sample may be carry-over from other donors' samples. CDR3 sequence: CASSYASGATYEQYF. The CDR3 DNA is TGTGCCAGCAGTTATGCTAGCGGGGCCACCTACGAGCAGTACTTC.